These 3 T cell receptor beta chains share one sample of origin, sequenced in a study of blood T cells in healthy people across ages. Using a J-beta primer mix together with a sample-barcoded 5' primer, a second PCR was run for roughly 6 to 12 cycles. TCRdb analysed the 5' RACE reads with MiXCR anew, one entry per CDR3 protein. Of around 690,000 distinct CDR3 sequences in the sample, about 54% were seen once. Input material: blood. These receptors originate from a man in his sixties in good health.

The chain recombines TRBV28 with TRBJ1-2, with D unresolved. Trimming pared 0 bases from V and 8 bases from J, leaving 7 bases between. Germline values: CDR1 MDHEN, CDR2 SYDVKM. The CDR3 extends over 12 amino acids. This CDR3 reads CASSLWARGYTF. In nucleotides, the CDR3 is TGTGCCAGCAGTTTATGGGCCAGGGGCTACACCTTC.

The chain joins TRBV6-5 to TRBJ2-2; TRBD2 might be the D (6 bases). Trimming left V 8 bases short and J 1 base short, with 11 bases between. This CDR3 region has 14 residues. Per the germline V gene, CDR1 is MNHEY and CDR2 is SVGAGI. The CDR3 sequence: CASCRGGNTGELFF. CDR3 DNA: TGTGCCAGCTGCCGGGGAGGGAACACCGGGGAGCTGTTTTTT.

The gene calls are TRBV29-1 and TRBJ2-7; possible D gene TRBD2, 6 bases. CDR1 and CDR2 from the germline V gene are SQVTM and ANQGSEA. The CDR3 loop spans 11 amino acids. The CDR3 DNA reads as TGCGGGGCCGGGAGCTCCTACGAGCAGTACTTC. Protein product: CGAGSSYEQYF.